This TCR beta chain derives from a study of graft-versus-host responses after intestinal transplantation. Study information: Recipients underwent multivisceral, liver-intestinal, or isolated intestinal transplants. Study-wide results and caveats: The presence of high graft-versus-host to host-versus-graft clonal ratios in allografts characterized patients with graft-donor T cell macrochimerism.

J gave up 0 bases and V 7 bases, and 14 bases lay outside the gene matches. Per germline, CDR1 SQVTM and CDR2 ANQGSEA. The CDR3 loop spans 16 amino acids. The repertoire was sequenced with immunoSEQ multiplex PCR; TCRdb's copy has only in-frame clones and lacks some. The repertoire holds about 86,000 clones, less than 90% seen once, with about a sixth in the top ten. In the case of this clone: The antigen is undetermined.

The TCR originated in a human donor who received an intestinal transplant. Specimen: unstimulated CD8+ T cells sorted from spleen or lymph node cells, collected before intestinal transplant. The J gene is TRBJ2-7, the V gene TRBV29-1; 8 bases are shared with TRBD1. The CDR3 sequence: CSAYGDWDRSSYEQYF. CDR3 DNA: TGCAGCGCCTATGGAGACTGGGACAGGAGCTCCTACGAGCAGTACTTC.